Shown below are 16 T cell receptor beta chains from a single sample sequenced in a study of blood T cell repertoires in COVID-19. Generated by immunoSEQ multiplex PCR, the TCRdb table keeps only in-frame clones and is missing some. The sample yields some 70,000 clones, roughly 80% seen once. Sequencing was done on a sample of peripheral blood. The receptors originated from a woman aged 55-69 years with acute or convalescent COVID-19.

This chain connects TRBV28 to TRBJ2-7; D call uncertain. Trimming removed 8 bases at V and 0 bases at J, with 14 bases between. Germline V gene data show CDR1 as MDHEN and CDR2 as SYDVKM. CDR3 size: 14 residues. The CDR3 DNA follows: TGTGCCAGCCGAACTCTTCTTATCTCCTACGAGCAGTACTTC. Amino acid sequence: CASRTLLISYEQYF.

This chain joins TRBV6-4 and TRBJ1-2; TRBD1 agrees at 11 bases. The CDR3 sequence is 13 residues long. Germline V lookup: CDR1 MRHNA, CDR2 SNTAGT. After removal of 2 bases from V and 8 bases from J, the junction contained 1 base not matched to a gene. The DNA for the CDR3 is TGTGCCAGCAGTGACCGGACAGGGGGCGGCTACACCTTC. This codes for CASSDRTGGGYTF.

This chain connects TRBV5-1 to TRBJ2-1; 10 nucleotides match TRBD2. Germline lookup yields CDR1 SGHRS and CDR2 YFSETQ. The ends lost 3 bases at V and 10 bases at J; junction bases unmatched: 7. The CDR3 consists of 14 residues. CDR3 protein: CASSYGVSGGEQFF. The DNA of the CDR3 is TGCGCCAGCAGCTACGGAGTTAGCGGGGGGGAGCAGTTCTTC. Together with reference TRBV5-1 and TRBJ2-1, the CDR3 gives the full variable domain: KAGVTQTPRYLIKTRGQQVTLSCSPISGHRSVSWYQQTPGQGLQFLFEYFSETQRNKGNFPGRFSGRQFSNSRSEMNVSTLELGDSALYLCASSYGVSGGEQFFGPGTRLTVL.

V is TRBV27 and J is TRBJ1-5; 10 positions match TRBD1. The germline V gene has CDR1 MNHEY and CDR2 SMNVEV (reference sequence). The CDR3 spans 15 residues. The J segment lost 5 bases and the V segment lost 5 bases, leaving 6 bases of the junction unmatched. The CDR3 is CASSPWTGGDQPQHF. CDR3 nucleotides: TGTGCCAGCAGTCCGTGGACAGGGGGGGATCAGCCCCAGCATTTT.

V and J are TRBV7-8 and TRBJ1-3; D remains ambiguous. Germline loops: CDR1 SGHVS, CDR2 FQNEAQ. This CDR3 is built from 14 residues. The V gene lost 2 bases and the J gene lost 0 bases, with 5 bases spanning the gap. The CDR3 here is CASSLPSSGNTIYF. As DNA, the CDR3 is TGTGCCAGCAGCTTACCGAGCTCTGGAAACACCATATATTTT.

CDR3 coding DNA: TGTGCCAGCAGGCGTAGCGGGGATGGTACAGATACGCAGTATTTT. Translating gives CASRRSGDGTDTQYF. The chain employs TRBV6-5 and TRBJ2-3, with 8 bases matching TRBD2. This CDR3 is 15 amino acids long. V lost 6 bases to trimming and J lost 3 bases; unmatched junction nucleotides: 8. Germline CDR1 and CDR2: MNHEY and SVGAGI.

The V and J genes are TRBV6-1 and TRBJ1-5; D possibly corresponds to TRBD1 (5 bases). Germline CDR1 and CDR2: MNHNS and SASEGT. There are 16 residues in the CDR3. Trimming stripped 0 bases from V and 1 base from J, with 10 bases between. CDR3 in amino acids: CASSEAARVSNQPQHF. The DNA of the CDR3 is TGTGCCAGCAGTGAAGCGGCCAGGGTAAGCAATCAGCCCCAGCATTTT.

This clone was recorded a few times. J is TRBJ1-1 and V is TRBV18, with 8 bases identical to TRBD1. Germline CDR1 reads KGHSH; CDR2 reads LQKENI. The CDR3 loop spans 17 amino acids. V lost 6 bases and J lost 1; bases outside the gene matches: 13. The CDR3 DNA reads as TGTGCCAGCTCCCGACGACGGCAGGGGGCCACGAACACTGAAGCTTTCTTT. Translation: CASSRRRQGATNTEAFF. Filled out from reference TRBV18 and TRBJ1-1, the complete variable domain reads NAGVMQNPRHLVRRRGQEARLRCSPMKGHSHVYWYRQLPEEGLKFMVYLQKENIIDESGMPKERFSAEFPKEGPSILRIQQVVRGDSAAYFCASSRRRQGATNTEAFFGQGTRLTVV.

This clone was seen a single time. The chain combines TRBV24-1 with TRBJ2-5; D uncertain. The CDR3 extends over 11 amino acids. The V end lost 5 bases, the J end lost 5 bases, and 5 bases lay between the germline ends. The germline CDR1 and CDR2 sequences are KGHDR and SFDVKD. The CDR3 is CATSAMETQYF. The CDR3 DNA reads as TGTGCCACCAGTGCCATGGAGACCCAGTACTTC.

This sequence joins TRBV19 and TRBJ1-3; 8 nucleotides line up with TRBD1. J was trimmed by 2 bases and V by 7 bases; bases with no gene match: 4. This CDR3 has 14 amino acids. The V gene's germline CDR1 is LNHDA and CDR2 SQIVND (reference sequence). The CDR3 nucleotides read TGTGCCAGTACCCAGGGGGCGGCTGGAAACACCATATATTTT. Its translation is CASTQGAAGNTIYF.

The rearrangement joins TRBV13 to TRBJ1-4, with D possibly being TRBD1 (6 bases). The germline V and J ends were trimmed by 3 bases and 7 bases, with 15 bases remaining between them. The germline V gene encodes CDR1 PRHDT and CDR2 FYEKMQ (reference sequence). The CDR3 length is 15 residues. The CDR3 region has the DNA TGTGCCAGCAGCTTTTTGTCTGGGGGCGGTGAAAAACTGTTTTTT. Its protein is CASSFLSGGGEKLFF.

This clone was found once. The chain is built from TRBV3-1 (or the pseudogene TRBV3-2) and TRBJ2-5, with 7 bases lining up with TRBD1. The CDR3 runs 14 residues. The germline CDR1 and CDR2 sequences are LGHDT and YNNKEL (reference sequence). Trimming took 1 base from V and 4 from J; bases not matched to a gene: 3. The CDR3 bases are TGTGCCAGCAGCCAAGTAAGGACAGGAGAGACCCAGTACTTC. Encoded protein: CASSQVRTGETQYF.

The V call is TRBV19, the J call TRBJ1-5, with D unresolved. Germline values: CDR1 LNHDA, CDR2 SQIVND (reference sequence). The CDR3 runs 16 residues. Trimming stripped 0 bases from V and 3 bases from J, with 12 bases between. The DNA of the CDR3 is TGTGCCAGTAGTATAGATCGGTGGAGCCACAATCAGCCCCAGCATTTT. Its protein is CASSIDRWSHNQPQHF.

The CDR3 DNA follows: TGCGCCAGCAGCTTACTTCCGGGACAGGGTAACTATGGCTACACCTTC. This sequence encodes CASSLLPGQGNYGYTF. The V call is TRBV5-1, the J call TRBJ1-2, with 9 nucleotides matching TRBD1. CDR1 SGHRS and CDR2 YFSETQ come from the germline V gene. The CDR3 is made up of 16 amino acids. The trim removed 2 bases at V and 1 base at J, leaving 6 bases unmatched.

A remark on this clone: Germline is not matched at one junction end, which may reflect a read error. The chain couples TRBV18 to TRBJ2-7, with 11 bases lining up with TRBD1. Germline lookup yields CDR1 KGHSH and CDR2 LQKENI. The CDR3 covers 16 residues. The CDR3 is CASSPQQGQGGPLADF. The CDR3 nucleotides read TGTGCCAGCTCACCACAGCAGGGACAGGGGGGCCCCTTGGCGGACTTC.

The chain employs TRBV6-5 and TRBJ1-3, with D perhaps TRBD1 (6 bases). The CDR3 consists of 15 residues. Between the trimmed V and J ends, which lost 8 bases and 3 bases, there was a span of 17 bases. Germline CDR1 and CDR2: MNHEY and SVGAGI. As DNA, the CDR3 is TGTGCCAGCCGAAACCCGGGGGGCTTTGGAAACACCATATATTTT. This sequence encodes CASRNPGGFGNTIYF.